This TCR beta chain was found in a study of shared T cell receptors in the human thymus. Clones were read by immunoSEQ multiplex PCR, and TCRdb kept only the in-frame ones, dropping some. The data hold under 450,000 clones, with approximately 95% observed a single time. V dropped 4 bases and J dropped 3; count of bases not matched to a gene: 9. The CDR3 has 17 amino acids. Germline V gene lookup returns CDR1 MRHNA and CDR2 SNTAGT. The sequence was obtained from a human donor. The sequenced material came from thymocytes. This rearrangement joins TRBV6-4 to TRBJ2-5; 12 bases map to TRBD2. CDR3 sequence: CASSATGLAGMKETQYF. CDR3 coding DNA: TGTGCCAGCAGTGCCACCGGACTAGCGGGAATGAAAGAGACCCAGTACTTC.